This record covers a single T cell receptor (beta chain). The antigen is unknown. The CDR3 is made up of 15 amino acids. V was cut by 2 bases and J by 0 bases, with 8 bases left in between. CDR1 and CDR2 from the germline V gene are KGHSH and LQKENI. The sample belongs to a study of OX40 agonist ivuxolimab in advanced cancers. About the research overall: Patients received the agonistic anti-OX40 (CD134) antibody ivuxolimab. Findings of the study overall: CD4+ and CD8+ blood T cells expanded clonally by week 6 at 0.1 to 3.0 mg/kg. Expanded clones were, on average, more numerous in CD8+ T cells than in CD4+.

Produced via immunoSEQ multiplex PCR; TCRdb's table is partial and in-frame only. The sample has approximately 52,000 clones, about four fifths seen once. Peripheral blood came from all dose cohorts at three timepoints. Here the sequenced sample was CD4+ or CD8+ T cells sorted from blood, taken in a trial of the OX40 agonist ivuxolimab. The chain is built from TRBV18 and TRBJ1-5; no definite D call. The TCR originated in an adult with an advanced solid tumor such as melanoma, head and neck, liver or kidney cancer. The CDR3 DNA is TGTGCCAGCTCACCAGTCATCGATAGCAATCAGCCCCAGCATTTT. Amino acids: CASSPVIDSNQPQHF.